The clone carrying this TCR beta chain is labeled medium-sized (0.01 to 0.1%). Its specificity is not known. These data are taken from a study of Tregs in tolerant kidney transplant recipients. For the study at large: CFSE-labeled recipient PBMCs were cultured six to seven days with irradiated graft donor PBMCs, then FACS-sorted. Study conclusions and caveats: Activated donor B cell expansion appeared to reveal the most relevant donor-specific TCRbeta repertoire. Findings come from small patient numbers and require larger validation.

The germline V gene encodes CDR1 WNHNN and CDR2 SYGVQD (reference sequence). This CDR3 is built from 10 residues. Trimming removed 8 bases from V and 6 bases from J, with 4 bases in between. Repertoires were generated with immunoSEQ multiplex PCR, while TCRdb's copy carries only in-frame clones and drops some. The profile shows several thousand clones, approximately 45% of them singletons. This clonotype was obtained from a human donor in good health. The V gene is TRBV10-1, the J gene TRBJ2-2, with D uncertain. Sequencing was performed on CD4+ T cells from blood cultured with allogeneic cells. CDR3 loop: CASEAGELFF. The CDR3 DNA is TGCGCCAGCGAGGCCGGGGAGCTGTTTTTT.